One sample yielded the 7 T cell receptor beta chains listed below, sequenced in a study of T cell repertoires in cytomegalovirus infection. TCRdb reanalysed the reads using MiXCR and keeps one entry per CDR3 protein. The sample includes about 180,000 distinct CDR3 sequences, 17% of them seen just once. Source material: CD8+ T cells from PBMCs. The receptor set was obtained from a human donor in good health (CMV status not recorded). Some clones in this sample may be carry-over from other donors' samples.

The gene calls are TRBV11-3 and TRBJ2-1; unclear D gene. The V end was cut by 1 base, the J end by 6 bases, with 4 bases between. The CDR3 spans 12 residues. Germline CDR1 SGHNT, CDR2 YENEEA. This CDR3 reads CASSLGLNEQFF. As DNA, the CDR3 is TGTGCCAGCAGCTTAGGGCTCAATGAGCAGTTCTTC. Full variable domain (outside the CDR3, taken from reference TRBV11-3 and TRBJ2-1): EAGVVQSPRYKIIEKKQPVAFWCNPISGHNTLYWYLQNLGQGPELLIRYENEEAVDDSQLPKDRFSAERLKGVDSTLKIQPAELGDSAVYLCASSLGLNEQFFGPGTRLTVL.

This clonotype was recorded a few times. The CDR3: CASSQATRTTENTEAFF. The CDR3 DNA sequence: TGCGCCAGCAGCCAAGCTACCCGTACGACAGAGAACACTGAAGCTTTCTTT. The chain combines TRBV4-3 with TRBJ1-1; the D gene is possibly TRBD1 (5 bases). Trimming removed 1 base at V and 1 base at J, with 16 bases between. This CDR3 region has 17 residues. Per the germline V gene, CDR1 is LGHNA and CDR2 is YSLEER.

This clonotype was recorded a few times. The chain combines TRBV2 with TRBJ1-5; D is possibly TRBD1 (5 bases). V dropped 0 bases and J dropped 5 bases, with 20 bases sitting between them. Germline V gives CDR1 SNHLY, CDR2 FYNNEI. This CDR3 spans 18 amino acids. The CDR3 spells CASSEARGALRDDQPQHF. DNA of the CDR3: TGTGCCAGCAGTGAAGCGCGGGGAGCCCTCAGGGATGATCAGCCCCAGCATTTT.

This clonotype was found a few times. This chain connects TRBV7-9 to TRBJ1-2; D is unclear. There are 14 residues in the CDR3. Trimming stripped 1 base from V and 1 base from J, with 7 bases between. Germline loops: CDR1 SEHNR, CDR2 FQNEAQ (reference sequence). DNA of the CDR3: TGTGCCAGCAGCTTAGAAGGGAATAACTATGGCTACACCTTC. It codes for CASSLEGNNYGYTF.

This clonotype was counted a few times. The chain has TRBV7-9 and TRBJ1-1, with D possibly being TRBD1 (5 bases). Germline V gene lookup returns CDR1 SEHNR and CDR2 FQNEAQ (reference sequence). This CDR3 has 17 residues. Trimming shortened V by 5 bases and J by 1 base, and 20 bases separated the two germline ends. The DNA of the CDR3 is TGTGCCAGCAGCGCCTACTCCCCGGGACCAAAGAACACTGAAGCTTTCTTT. Translated: CASSAYSPGPKNTEAFF.

This chain uses TRBV3-1 with TRBJ2-6; 11 bases align to TRBD1. This CDR3 comprises 19 residues. Looked up from germline, CDR1 is LGHDT and CDR2 is YNNKEL (reference sequence). Trimming took 3 bases from V and 2 from J; bases not matched to a gene: 9. For the CDR3, the DNA is TGTGCCAGCAGCCACTCATTCGGGACAGGGGGAGCTGGGGCCAACGTCCTGACTTTC. The encoded protein is CASSHSFGTGGAGANVLTF.

A few counts support this clonotype. The chain combines TRBV7-3 with TRBJ1-1; 7 positions match TRBD1. The CDR3 extends over 15 amino acids. CDR1 is SGHTA, CDR2 FQGTGA, per germline. The V and J ends lost 5 bases and 1 base, in that order; junction bases with no gene match: 7. CDR3: CASSLIRGENTEAFF. CDR3 bases: TGTGCCAGCAGCCTAATCAGGGGGGAGAACACTGAAGCTTTCTTT.